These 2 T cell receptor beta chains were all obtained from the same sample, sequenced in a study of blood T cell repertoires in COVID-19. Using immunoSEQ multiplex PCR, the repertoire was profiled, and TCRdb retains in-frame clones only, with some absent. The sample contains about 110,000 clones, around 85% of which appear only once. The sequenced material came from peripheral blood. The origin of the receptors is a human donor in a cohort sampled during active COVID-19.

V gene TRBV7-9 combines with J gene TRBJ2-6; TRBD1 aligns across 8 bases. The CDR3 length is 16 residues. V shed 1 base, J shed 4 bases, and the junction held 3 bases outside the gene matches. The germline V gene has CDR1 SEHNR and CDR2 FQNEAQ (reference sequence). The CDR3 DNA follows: TGTGCCAGCAGCTTAGGGGACAGGCCCGGGGCCAACGTCCTGACTTTC. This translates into CASSLGDRPGANVLTF.

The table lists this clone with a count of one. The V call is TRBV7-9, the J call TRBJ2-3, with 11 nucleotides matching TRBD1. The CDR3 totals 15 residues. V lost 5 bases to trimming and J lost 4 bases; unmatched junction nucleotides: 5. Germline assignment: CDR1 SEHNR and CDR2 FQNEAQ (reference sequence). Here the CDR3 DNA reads TGTGCCAGCAGCCCTGGGACAGGGGGACCAGATACGCAGTATTTT. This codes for CASSPGTGGPDTQYF. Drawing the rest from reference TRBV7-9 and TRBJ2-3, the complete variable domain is DTGVSQNPRHKITKRGQNVTFRCDPISEHNRLYWYRQTLGQGPEFLTYFQNEAQLEKSRLLSDRFSAERPKGSFSTLEIQRTEQGDSAMYLCASSPGTGGPDTQYFGPGTRLTVL.